Below are 21 T cell receptor beta chains sequenced from a single sample in a study of T cells of healthy individuals. TCRdb reprocessed the 5' RACE reads with MiXCR, giving one entry per CDR3 protein. The sample includes 40,000 to 45,000 distinct CDR3 sequences, approximately 5% of them seen just once. The source of these receptors is a human donor in good health.

Only a few counts were recorded for this clonotype. The J gene is TRBJ1-4, the V gene TRBV7-2; D is undetermined. The V and J ends lost 2 bases and 8 bases respectively, with 15 bases between them. The CDR3 contains 15 residues. The V gene's germline CDR1 is SGHTA and CDR2 FQGNSA. The DNA of the CDR3 is TGTGCCAGCAGCTTATCCCCTAACATGGGCGAAAAACTGTTTTTT. This encodes CASSLSPNMGEKLFF.

This clonotype was observed a few times. The chain carries TRBV12-3 or TRBV12-4 and TRBJ2-6; D is possibly TRBD1 (5 bases). The CDR3 has 14 amino acids. V lost 8 bases and J 2 bases, leaving 10 bases between the germline ends. CDR3 residues: CASSKGAGANVLTF. Written as DNA, the CDR3 is TGTGCCAGCTCCAAAGGGGCTGGGGCCAACGTCCTGACTTTC.

There are a few counts of this clonotype. The chain carries TRBV4-1 and TRBJ1-3, with D possibly matching TRBD1 (6 bases). The CDR3 spans 15 residues. Germline V CDR1 and CDR2: MGHRA, YSYEKL. The V gene lost 1 base and the J gene lost 4 bases, with 11 bases spanning the gap. The CDR3 DNA is TGCGCCAGCAGCCAAGGAAAACAGGGAGGAAACACCATATATTTT. It translates to CASSQGKQGGNTIYF.

This clonotype was picked up many times. The chain is built from TRBV13 and TRBJ1-6, with TRBD1 identical over 11 bases. This CDR3 comprises 14 residues. V lost 5 bases and J lost 9; bases outside the gene matches: 3. Germline CDR1 PRHDT, CDR2 FYEKMQ (reference sequence). CDR3 bases: TGTGCCAGCAGCATCGGGACAGGGGGTTCACCCCTCCACTTT. Residues: CASSIGTGGSPLHF.

This clonotype showed up many times. V gene TRBV15 combines with J gene TRBJ2-2; 12 bases line up with TRBD2. CDR1 is LNHNV and CDR2 is YYDKDF in the germline V gene (reference sequence). The CDR3 totals 16 residues. After removal of 1 base from V and 4 bases from J, the junction contained 1 base not matched to a gene. CDR3 DNA sequence: TGTGCCACCAGCAGAGGACTAGCGGGGGTCACCGGGGAGCTGTTTTTT. Its protein product is CATSRGLAGVTGELFF.

This clonotype has ten or more counts. This chain links TRBV4-1 with TRBJ2-5; TRBD2 is a possible D gene (5 bases). The CDR3 has 16 residues. V was cut by 0 bases and J by 5 bases, with 16 bases left in between. Germline V lookup: CDR1 MGHRA, CDR2 YSYEKL. The CDR3: CASSQDGILVGETQYF. CDR3 DNA sequence: TGCGCCAGCAGCCAAGATGGGATACTAGTTGGGGAGACCCAGTACTTC.

This clonotype occurred many times. V and J are TRBV15 and TRBJ2-7, with 12 nucleotides matching TRBD1. With 0 bases clipped from V and 6 bases from J, the junction kept 3 bases outside the gene matches. This CDR3 comprises 15 residues. The germline gives CDR1 LNHNV, CDR2 YYDKDF (reference sequence). The CDR3 nucleotides read TGTGCCACCAGCAGAGACGGGACAGGGGGCCGCGAGCAGTACTTC. It specifies CATSRDGTGGREQYF.

This rearrangement joins TRBV2 to TRBJ2-1, with 9 bases that match TRBD1. This CDR3 contains 15 residues. CDR1 is SNHLY, CDR2 FYNNEI, per germline. With 6 bases clipped from V and 8 bases from J, the junction kept 11 bases outside the gene matches. CDR3 DNA sequence: TGTGCCAGCAGGGCCCGGGACAGGGTTTTGGATGAGCAGTTCTTC. Protein: CASRARDRVLDEQFF.

In this sample, this clonotype turned up many times. The rearrangement links TRBV13 to TRBJ2-4; 12 bases are shared with TRBD2. J was trimmed by 7 bases and V by 4 bases; bases with no gene match: 5. In germline, CDR1 is PRHDT, CDR2 FYEKMQ (reference sequence). The CDR3 length is 15 residues. CDR3 nucleotide sequence: TGTGCCAGCAGCTCGACTAGCGGGAGAAGGAACATTCAGTACTTC. Protein sequence: CASSSTSGRRNIQYF.

The sample holds many counts of this clonotype. The genes are TRBV12-3 or TRBV12-4 and TRBJ2-1; D call uncertain. The V end lost 0 bases, the J end lost 9 bases, and 6 bases lay between the germline ends. The CDR3 loop spans 12 amino acids. CDR3 in DNA: TGTGCCAGCAGTTTAGCGCCCCCTGAGCAGTTCTTC. Its translation is CASSLAPPEQFF.

There are many counts of this clonotype. The chain links TRBV29-1 to TRBJ1-1; the match to TRBD1 covers 8 bases. V trimming: 6 bases; J trimming: 11 bases; junction bases outside the gene matches: 11. CDR1 and CDR2 (germline): SQVTM, ANQGSEA. The CDR3 contains 12 residues. The CDR3 sequence: CSVWTGYPVAFF. DNA of the CDR3: TGCAGCGTCTGGACAGGGTATCCCGTGGCTTTCTTT. The variable domain in full, with the rest retrieved from reference TRBV29-1 and TRBJ1-1, is SAVISQKPSRDICQRGTSLTIQCQVDSQVTMMFWYRQQPGQSLTLIATANQGSEATYESGFVIDKFPISRPNLTFSTLTVSNMSPEDSSIYLCSVWTGYPVAFFGQGTRLTVV.

This clonotype has a handful of counts. The chain employs TRBV12-1 and TRBJ1-3; the D segment call TRBD1 is taken from the table without a DNA check. TRBV12-1 is shown as a pseudogene. The CDR3 covers 22 residues. In DNA form, the CDR3 reads TGTGCCATCCACAACCGGGACGAGGGAAATAACAGGCTTAGCCACTCTGGAAACACCATATATTTT. Protein sequence: CAIHNRDEGNNRLSHSGNTIYF.

This clonotype came up many times. The genes are TRBV5-6 and TRBJ2-5; the D gene is possibly TRBD1 (6 bases). V shed 1 base and J shed 5 bases, with 21 bases lying between them. CDR3 size: 17 residues. Germline V CDR1 and CDR2: SGHDT, YYEEEE. The CDR3 DNA is TGTGCCAGCAGCTTGAGGACAGTACGGGGCGCCGGGGAGACCCAGTACTTC. Translating it yields CASSLRTVRGAGETQYF.

The sample holds many counts of this clonotype. The chain has TRBV2 and TRBJ1-2; D call uncertain. In germline, CDR1 is SNHLY, CDR2 FYNNEI. V shed 2 bases and J shed 4 bases, with 5 bases lying between them. This CDR3 has 12 amino acids. CDR3 residues: CASSERSYGYTF. DNA for the CDR3: TGTGCCAGCAGTGAACGGAGCTATGGCTACACCTTC.

The rearrangement uses TRBV5-1 and TRBJ1-4, with 9 bases fitting TRBD1. V was pared by 4 bases and J by 4 bases, with 8 bases of the junction left unmatched. In germline, CDR1 is SGHRS, CDR2 YFSETQ. The CDR3 runs 16 residues. This chain's CDR3 is CASSQSDRGDNEKLFF. CDR3 nucleotides: TGCGCCAGCAGCCAATCCGACAGGGGGGATAATGAAAAACTGTTTTTT.

The CDR3 DNA is TGTGCCAGCAGCGGGACCTTGGGGGGTGAAGCTTTCTTT. Translation: CASSGTLGGEAFF. V usage is TRBV7-2 and J usage is TRBJ1-1, with a tentative D call TRBD1 (5 bases). V lost 5 bases, J lost 7 bases, and 14 bases lay in between. Germline CDR1 reads SGHTA; CDR2 reads FQGNSA. The CDR3 loop spans 13 amino acids. Looking up the rest from reference TRBV7-2 and TRBJ1-1 gives the full variable domain: GAGVSQSPSNKVTEKGKDVELRCDPISGHTALYWYRQSLGQGLEFLIYFQGNSAPDKSGLPSDRFSAERTGGSVSTLTIQRTQQEDSAVYLCASSGTLGGEAFFGQGTRLTVV.

The CDR3 protein is CASSEHGQGDEQYF. Written as DNA, the CDR3 is TGTGCCAGCAGTGAGCACGGACAGGGCGACGAGCAGTACTTC. V usage is TRBV25-1 and J usage is TRBJ2-7; 8 bases fit TRBD1. CDR1 is MGHDK and CDR2 is SYGVNS in the germline V gene. The V gene end was trimmed by 3 bases and the J gene end by 5 bases; junction bases not matched to a gene: 6. This CDR3 region has 14 residues.

This clonotype has a count of ten or more. The V and J genes are TRBV29-1 and TRBJ2-2; the D gene could be TRBD1 or TRBD2 (5 bases each). Germline V lookup: CDR1 SQVTM, CDR2 ANQGSEA. V gave up 7 bases and J gave up 3 bases, with 12 bases separating them. The CDR3 spans 13 residues. This CDR3 reads CSGYGTHTGELFF. The CDR3 nucleotides read TGCAGCGGATACGGGACGCACACCGGGGAGCTGTTTTTT.

This clonotype came up a few times. The V gene is TRBV5-1, the J gene TRBJ2-5; D ambiguous. V lost 0 bases and J lost 7, with 13 bases in between. The CDR3 is 14 amino acids. Germline V gives CDR1 SGHRS, CDR2 YFSETQ. The CDR3 coding sequence is TGCGCCAGCAGCTTGGCCAATAGGATATCGACCCAGTACTTC. Residues: CASSLANRISTQYF.

This clonotype was detected ten times or more. The CDR3 coding sequence is TGTGCCAGCAGTCCACAGGGGGCTCGTCGAGAAGCTTTCTTT. This translates into CASSPQGARREAFF. This sequence joins TRBV6-5 and TRBJ1-1, with TRBD1 matching over 9 bases. Germline values: CDR1 MNHEY, CDR2 SVGAGI. There are 14 residues in the CDR3. The J segment lost 8 bases and the V segment lost 5 bases, leaving 9 bases of the junction unmatched.

Only a few counts were recorded for this clonotype. This chain uses TRBV6-1 with TRBJ2-3; D possibly corresponds to TRBD2 (5 bases). Germline loops: CDR1 MNHNS, CDR2 SASEGT. Trimming removed 4 bases at V and 7 bases at J, with 9 bases between. The CDR3 has 12 residues. The CDR3 bases are TGTGCCAGCAGTGTTTCGGGGAATACGCAGTATTTT. Translated, it gives CASSVSGNTQYF.